Given below is one TCR beta chain in context. The antigen is unknown. The data derive from a study of blood T cells in healthy people across ages. Study conclusions and caveats: Age showed a roughly linear inverse relationship with TCR beta diversity per million T cells.

The CDR3 runs 14 residues. Trimming removed 5 bases from V and 6 bases from J; junction bases left unmatched: 7. Germline V gives CDR1 LNHNV, CDR2 YYDKDF (reference sequence). The second PCR ran 7 to 11 cycles with a sample-barcoded 5' primer and J-beta primers. MiXCR was run by TCRdb on the 5' RACE reads, yielding one entry per CDR3 protein. The repertoire holds fewer than 2,000,000 distinct CDR3 sequences, with about 39% as singletons. This TCR came from a human donor in good health. V usage is TRBV15 and J usage is TRBJ2-3, with 8 bases lining up with TRBD1. Sequencing was carried out using blood. This chain's CDR3 is CATSLGQVPDTQYF. The CDR3, as DNA: TGTGCCACCAGCCTGGGACAGGTACCGGATACGCAGTATTTT.